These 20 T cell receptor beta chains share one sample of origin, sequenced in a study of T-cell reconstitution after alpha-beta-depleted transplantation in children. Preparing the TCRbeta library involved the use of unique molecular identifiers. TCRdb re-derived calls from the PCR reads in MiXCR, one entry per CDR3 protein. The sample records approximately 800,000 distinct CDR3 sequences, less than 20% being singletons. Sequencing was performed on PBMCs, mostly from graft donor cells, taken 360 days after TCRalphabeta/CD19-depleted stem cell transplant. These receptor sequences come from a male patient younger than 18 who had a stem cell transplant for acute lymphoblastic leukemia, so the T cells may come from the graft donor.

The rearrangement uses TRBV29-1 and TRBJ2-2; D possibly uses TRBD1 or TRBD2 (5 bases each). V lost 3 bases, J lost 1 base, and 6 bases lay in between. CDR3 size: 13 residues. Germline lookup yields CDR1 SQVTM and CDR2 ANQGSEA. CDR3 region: CSVEGVNTGELFF. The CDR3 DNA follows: TGCAGCGTTGAGGGGGTGAACACCGGGGAGCTGTTTTTT.

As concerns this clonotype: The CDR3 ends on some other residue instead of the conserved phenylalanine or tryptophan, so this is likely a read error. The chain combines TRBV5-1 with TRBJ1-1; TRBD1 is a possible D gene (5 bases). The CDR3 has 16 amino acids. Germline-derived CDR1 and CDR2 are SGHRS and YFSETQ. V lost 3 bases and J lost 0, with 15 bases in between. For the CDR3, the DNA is TGCGCCAGCAGCTCCAGGGACTTTACGATGAACACTGAAGCTTTCGTT. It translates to CASSSRDFTMNTEAFV.

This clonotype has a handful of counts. The CDR3 protein is CASSLLGTALGNTIYF. The CDR3, as DNA: TGTGCCAGCAGCTTACTAGGGACCGCCCTTGGAAACACCATATATTTT. The chain couples TRBV7-8 to TRBJ1-3; possible D gene TRBD1, 5 bases. Trimming shortened V by 2 bases and J by 3 bases, and 14 bases separated the two germline ends. The CDR3 is 16 residues long. Germline V gives CDR1 SGHVS, CDR2 FQNEAQ.

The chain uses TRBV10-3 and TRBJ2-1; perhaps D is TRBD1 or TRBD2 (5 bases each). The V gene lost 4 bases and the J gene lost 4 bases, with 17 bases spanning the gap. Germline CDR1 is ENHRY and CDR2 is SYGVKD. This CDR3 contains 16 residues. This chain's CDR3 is CAISADSGFLYNEQFF. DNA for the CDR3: TGTGCCATCAGTGCAGACAGCGGTTTCCTTTACAATGAGCAGTTCTTC.

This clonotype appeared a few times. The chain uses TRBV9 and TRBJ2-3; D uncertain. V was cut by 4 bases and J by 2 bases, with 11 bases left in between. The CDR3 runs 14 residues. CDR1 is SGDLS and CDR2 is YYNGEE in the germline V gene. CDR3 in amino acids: CASSPRVFTDTQYF. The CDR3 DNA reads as TGTGCCAGCAGCCCCCGGGTCTTCACAGATACGCAGTATTTT.

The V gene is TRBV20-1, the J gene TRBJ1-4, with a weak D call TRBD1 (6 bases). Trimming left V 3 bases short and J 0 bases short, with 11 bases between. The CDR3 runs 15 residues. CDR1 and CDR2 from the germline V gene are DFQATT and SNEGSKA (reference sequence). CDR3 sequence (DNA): TGCAGTGCTAGCTTCGCAGGGGCAACTAATGAAAAACTGTTTTTT. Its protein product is CSASFAGATNEKLFF.

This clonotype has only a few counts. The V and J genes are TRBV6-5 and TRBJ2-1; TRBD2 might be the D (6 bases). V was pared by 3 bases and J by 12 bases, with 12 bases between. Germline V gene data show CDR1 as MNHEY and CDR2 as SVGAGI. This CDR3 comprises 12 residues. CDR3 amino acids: CASSYGLEGQFF. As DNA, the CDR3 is TGTGCCAGCAGTTATGGGCTGGAGGGGCAGTTCTTC.

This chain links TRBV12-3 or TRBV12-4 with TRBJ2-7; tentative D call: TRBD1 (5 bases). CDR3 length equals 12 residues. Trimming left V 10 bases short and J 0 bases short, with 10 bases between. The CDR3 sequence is CAILQVSYEQYF. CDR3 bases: TGTGCCATCCTACAGGTCTCCTACGAGCAGTACTTC.

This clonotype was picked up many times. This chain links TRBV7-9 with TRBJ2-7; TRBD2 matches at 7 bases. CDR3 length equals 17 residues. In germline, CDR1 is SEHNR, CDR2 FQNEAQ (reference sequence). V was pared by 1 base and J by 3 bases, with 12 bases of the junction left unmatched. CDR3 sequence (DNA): TGTGCCAGCAGCTTAGAGGCAGAAGGGCTAGCGGACTACGAGCAGTACTTC. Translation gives CASSLEAEGLADYEQYF.

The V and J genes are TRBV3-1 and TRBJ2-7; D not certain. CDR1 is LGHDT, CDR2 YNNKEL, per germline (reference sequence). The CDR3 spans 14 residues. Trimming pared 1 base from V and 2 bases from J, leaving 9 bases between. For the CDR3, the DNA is TGTGCCAGCAGCCAAGGGCCAGCCACCTACGAGCAGTACTTC. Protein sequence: CASSQGPATYEQYF.

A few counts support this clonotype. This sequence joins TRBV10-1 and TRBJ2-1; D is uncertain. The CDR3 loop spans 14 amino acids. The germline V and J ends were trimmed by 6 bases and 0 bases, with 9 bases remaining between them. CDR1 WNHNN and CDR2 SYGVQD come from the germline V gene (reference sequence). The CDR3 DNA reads TGCGCCAGCAGCTCGGCTAGCTCCTACAATGAGCAGTTCTTC. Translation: CASSSASSYNEQFF.

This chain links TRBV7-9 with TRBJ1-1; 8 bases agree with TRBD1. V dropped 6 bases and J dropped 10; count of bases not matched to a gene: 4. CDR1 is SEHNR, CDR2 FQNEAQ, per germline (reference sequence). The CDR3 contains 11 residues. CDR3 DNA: TGTGCCAGCAGAGGACAGGGTCGAGCTTTCTTT. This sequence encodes CASRGQGRAFF.

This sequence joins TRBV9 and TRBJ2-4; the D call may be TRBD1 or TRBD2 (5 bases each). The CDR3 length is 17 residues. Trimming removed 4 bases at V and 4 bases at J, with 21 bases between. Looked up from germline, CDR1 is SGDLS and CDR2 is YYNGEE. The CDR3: CASSQTDQGWRKNIQYF. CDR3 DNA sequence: TGTGCCAGCAGCCAGACGGACCAGGGCTGGAGGAAAAACATTCAGTACTTC.

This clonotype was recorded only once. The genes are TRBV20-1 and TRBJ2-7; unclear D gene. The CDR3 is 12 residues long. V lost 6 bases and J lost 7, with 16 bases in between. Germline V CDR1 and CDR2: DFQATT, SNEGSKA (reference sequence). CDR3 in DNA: TGCAGTGCCCCCGTGGTTGGGTTTGAGCAGTACTTC. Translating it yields CSAPVVGFEQYF.

In DNA form, the CDR3 reads TGTGCCAGCAGCCCGACTAGTCTTACCTACAATGAGCAGTTCTTC. Protein sequence: CASSPTSLTYNEQFF. The chain is built from TRBV7-3 and TRBJ2-1; perhaps TRBD2 as D (6 bases). Looked up from germline, CDR1 is SGHTA and CDR2 is FQGTGA. The length of the CDR3 is 15 residues. Trimming removed 5 bases at V and 2 bases at J, with 13 bases between.

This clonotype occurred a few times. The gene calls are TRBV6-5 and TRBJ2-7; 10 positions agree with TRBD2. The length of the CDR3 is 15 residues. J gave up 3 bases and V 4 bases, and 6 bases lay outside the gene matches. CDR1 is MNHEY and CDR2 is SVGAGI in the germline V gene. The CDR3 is CASSLLAGSVYEQYF. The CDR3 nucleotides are TGTGCCAGCAGTTTACTAGCGGGAAGCGTCTACGAGCAGTACTTC.

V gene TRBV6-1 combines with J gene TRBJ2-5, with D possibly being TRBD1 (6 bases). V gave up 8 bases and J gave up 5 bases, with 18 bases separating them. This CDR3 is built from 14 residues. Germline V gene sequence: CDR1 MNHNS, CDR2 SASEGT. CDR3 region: CASGDGGGWETQYF. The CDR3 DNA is TGTGCCAGCGGGGATGGGGGCGGTTGGGAGACCCAGTACTTC.

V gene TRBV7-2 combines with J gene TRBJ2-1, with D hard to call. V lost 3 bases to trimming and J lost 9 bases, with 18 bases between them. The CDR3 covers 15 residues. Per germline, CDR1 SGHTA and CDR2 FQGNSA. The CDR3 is CASSLWVGGVVEQFF. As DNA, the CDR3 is TGTGCCAGCAGCTTGTGGGTCGGCGGTGTGGTTGAGCAGTTCTTC.

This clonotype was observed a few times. The CDR3 coding sequence is TGCGCCAGCAGCCGGACTTTGAACACCGGGGAGCTGTTTTTT. Its translation: CASSRTLNTGELFF. The chain links TRBV5-1 to TRBJ2-2, with D perhaps TRBD2 (5 bases). The CDR3 is 14 residues long. Germline-derived CDR1 and CDR2 are SGHRS and YFSETQ. The V and J ends lost 4 bases and 1 base respectively, with 8 bases between them.

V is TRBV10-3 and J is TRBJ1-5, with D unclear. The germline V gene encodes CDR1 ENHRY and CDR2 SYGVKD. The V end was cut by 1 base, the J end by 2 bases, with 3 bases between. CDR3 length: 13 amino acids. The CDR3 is CAISEWRNQPQHF. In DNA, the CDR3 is TGTGCCATCAGTGAGTGGCGCAATCAGCCCCAGCATTTT.